Below, 32 T cell receptor beta chains from the same sample are listed, as sequenced in a study of tumor-infiltrating lymphocytes in localized non-small cell lung cancer. Clones were read by immunoSEQ multiplex PCR, and TCRdb kept only the in-frame ones, dropping some. The top ten hold about a sixth of the sample, which has over 15,000 clones, over 35% seen once. The sample comprised lung tumor tissue. The receptors were sampled from a human donor with non-small cell lung cancer.

This chain joins TRBV9 and TRBJ2-5, with D possibly called TRBD1 or TRBD2 (6 bases each). Trimming took 4 bases from V and 1 from J, leaving 17 bases between them. The CDR3 is 16 residues long. Germline CDR1 SGDLS, CDR2 YYNGEE. The CDR3 spells CASSPRWGAGQETQYF. CDR3 coding DNA: TGTGCCAGCAGCCCTCGATGGGGGGCAGGCCAAGAGACCCAGTACTTC. The full variable domain, in which reference TRBV9 and TRBJ2-5 provide the parts outside the CDR3, is DSGVTQTPKHLITATGQRVTLRCSPRSGDLSVYWYQQSLDQGLQFLIQYYNGEERAKGNILERFSAQQFPDLHSELNLSSLELGDSALYFCASSPRWGAGQETQYFGPGTRLLVL.

The V and J genes are TRBV6-5 and TRBJ1-5, with 7 positions matching TRBD1. This CDR3 region has 13 residues. Trimming removed 5 bases from V and 5 bases from J; junction bases left unmatched: 3. In germline, CDR1 is MNHEY, CDR2 SVGAGI. CDR3 in amino acids: CASSTTGDQPQHF. The CDR3 DNA sequence: TGTGCCAGCAGTACAACAGGGGATCAGCCCCAGCATTTT.

Here the CDR3 reads CASSGVQGSTGELFF. CDR3 DNA: TGTGCCAGCAGTGGTGTTCAAGGGTCCACCGGGGAGCTGTTTTTT. The chain employs TRBV6-1 and TRBJ2-2; D gene uncertain. This CDR3 comprises 15 residues. CDR1 and CDR2 from the germline V gene are MNHNS and SASEGT. Trimming took off 4 bases at V and 4 bases at J, with 13 bases between the two ends.

The V and J genes are TRBV18 and TRBJ1-5; TRBD1 aligns across 7 bases. Trimming cost V 5 bases and J 2 bases; bases outside gene matches: 3. The V gene's germline CDR1 is KGHSH and CDR2 LQKENI. This CDR3 has 14 amino acids. CDR3 amino acids: CASSVDRGNQPQHF. CDR3 in DNA: TGTGCCAGCTCAGTCGACAGGGGCAATCAGCCCCAGCATTTT.

As DNA, the CDR3 is TGTGCCAGCAGGAAGTGGGACAGGGGTGTCTCCGAGACCCAGTACTTC. It translates to CASRKWDRGVSETQYF. The chain is built from TRBV5-4 and TRBJ2-5; TRBD1 matches 10 bases. The germline gives CDR1 SGHNT, CDR2 YYREEE (reference sequence). The V and J ends lost 5 bases and 5 bases, in that order; junction bases with no gene match: 12. The CDR3 loop spans 16 amino acids.

This sequence joins TRBV6-6 and TRBJ1-2, with 9 nucleotides matching TRBD1. The CDR3 consists of 14 residues. V lost 2 bases, J lost 9 bases, and 7 bases stayed unmatched. Germline-derived CDR1 and CDR2 are MNHNY and SVGAGI (reference sequence). Here the CDR3 DNA reads TGTGCCAGCAGTTACGGACAGGGGATGAGGAGCTACACCTTC. Translating gives CASSYGQGMRSYTF.

This clone has ten or more counts. The chain links TRBV29-1 to TRBJ1-4; 11 nucleotides match TRBD1. J was trimmed by 8 bases and V by 6 bases; bases with no gene match: 5. The CDR3 has 13 residues. Germline V gene data show CDR1 as SQVTM and CDR2 as ANQGSEA. The CDR3 protein is CSVGQGAGEKLFF. CDR3 in DNA: TGCAGCGTCGGACAGGGGGCGGGGGAAAAACTGTTTTTT.

This clone has a handful of counts. This chain connects TRBV10-3 to TRBJ2-7; D is possibly TRBD2 (6 bases). The length of the CDR3 is 14 residues. Germline values: CDR1 ENHRY, CDR2 SYGVKD. V lost 6 bases to trimming and J lost 0 bases, with 12 bases between them. As DNA, the CDR3 is TGTGCCATCAGGGGGGACTTGGCCTCCTACGAGCAGTACTTC. Its translation is CAIRGDLASYEQYF.

The chain has TRBV5-4 and TRBJ2-7, with unresolved D. Germline assignment: CDR1 SGHNT and CDR2 YYREEE (reference sequence). The CDR3 contains 11 residues. The V end lost 4 bases, the J end lost 7 bases, and 9 bases lay between the germline ends. The CDR3 DNA reads as TGTGCCAGCAGCGCCTATGGGGAGCAGTACTTC. It encodes CASSAYGEQYF.

This chain links TRBV5-4 with TRBJ1-1; weak D call: TRBD1 (5 bases). The CDR3 runs 14 residues. V lost 0 bases and J 1 base, leaving 7 bases between the germline ends. Germline assignment: CDR1 SGHNT and CDR2 YYREEE (reference sequence). The CDR3 sequence: CASSLGQQNTEAFF. DNA of the CDR3: TGTGCCAGCAGCTTGGGACAGCAGAACACTGAAGCTTTCTTT.

This clone occurred a few times. The rearrangement uses TRBV9 and TRBJ1-4, with 8 positions matching TRBD1. The CDR3 consists of 15 residues. V was pared by 0 bases and J by 8 bases, with 6 bases of the junction left unmatched. Germline V CDR1 and CDR2: SGDLS, YYNGEE. CDR3 sequence reads: CASSVDLGQEEKLFF. CDR3 DNA sequence: TGTGCCAGCAGCGTAGACTTGGGACAGGAAGAAAAACTGTTTTTT.

The chain recombines TRBV5-1 with TRBJ1-5, with D possibly TRBD1 on 6 matching bases. Trimming stripped 4 bases from V and 6 bases from J, with 14 bases between. The CDR3 has 14 residues. Germline CDR1 SGHRS, CDR2 YFSETQ. The CDR3 DNA reads TGCGCCAGCAGCCCAGGGGAAGTAAGTCAGCCCCAGCATTTT. It specifies CASSPGEVSQPQHF.

The chain employs TRBV10-3 and TRBJ2-7, with TRBD1 matching 8 bases. Germline values: CDR1 ENHRY, CDR2 SYGVKD. The CDR3 consists of 13 residues. Unmatched junction bases numbered 6, after V lost 7 bases and J lost 4 bases. For the CDR3, the DNA is TGTGCCATCACCGCGGACAGGGAATACGAGCAGTACTTC. Translation: CAITADREYEQYF.

V usage is TRBV27 and J usage is TRBJ2-3; TRBD2 agrees at 12 bases. V shed 8 bases and J 1 base; nucleotides not matched to a gene: 7. Germline V gene data show CDR1 as MNHEY and CDR2 as SMNVEV (reference sequence). The CDR3 consists of 16 residues. CDR3 DNA sequence: TGTGCCAGCCACCGACTAGCGGGGGTGGGCACAGATACGCAGTATTTT. Its translation: CASHRLAGVGTDTQYF.

V and J are TRBV2 and TRBJ1-6; 7 bases map to TRBD1. This CDR3 region has 15 residues. The ends lost 6 bases at V and 13 bases at J; junction bases unmatched: 15. Germline CDR1 SNHLY, CDR2 FYNNEI. As DNA, the CDR3 is TGTGCCAGCAGACGCCGCCGGGAAGGGGGCTCCCCCCTCCACTTT. It codes for CASRRRREGGSPLHF.

The rearrangement uses TRBV6-6 and TRBJ1-2; D possibly corresponds to TRBD1 (5 bases). V lost 5 bases and J 5 bases, leaving 9 bases between the germline ends. The CDR3 runs 12 residues. The V gene's germline CDR1 is MNHNY and CDR2 SVGAGI (reference sequence). The CDR3 sequence is CASSGTQYGYTF. DNA of the CDR3: TGTGCCAGCAGTGGGACGCAGTATGGCTACACCTTC.

This clone was counted a single time. The chain couples TRBV6-6 to TRBJ2-7; 7 bases line up with TRBD2. Trimming removed 8 bases from V and 7 bases from J; junction bases left unmatched: 8. Germline V gene sequence: CDR1 MNHNY, CDR2 SVGAGI (reference sequence). The length of the CDR3 is 12 residues. The CDR3 region is CASGGGSAEQYF. The CDR3 nucleotides are TGTGCCAGCGGGGGGGGGTCTGCGGAGCAGTACTTC.

The rearrangement uses TRBV6-6 and TRBJ1-2; weak D call: TRBD1 (5 bases). The ends were cut back, 6 bases at V and 2 bases at J, with 16 bases in the middle. The CDR3 is made up of 15 amino acids. Looked up from germline, CDR1 is MNHNY and CDR2 is SVGAGI (reference sequence). The chain's CDR3 is CASSLTDGANYGYTF. The CDR3 bases are TGTGCCAGCAGCCTGACAGATGGAGCAAACTATGGCTACACCTTC.

The CDR3 reads CASSPGRGGHNEQFF. The CDR3 region has the DNA TGTGCCAGCAGCCCCGGGAGGGGGGGACACAATGAGCAGTTCTTC. This rearrangement joins TRBV6-1 to TRBJ2-1; TRBD2 aligns across 8 bases. CDR1 is MNHNS and CDR2 is SASEGT in the germline V gene. V shed 6 bases, J shed 5 bases, and the junction held 9 bases outside the gene matches. The CDR3 is 15 residues long.

This chain links TRBV4-1 with TRBJ1-2; 11 bases agree with TRBD1. This CDR3 region has 16 residues. V lost 2 bases to trimming and J lost 2 bases; unmatched junction nucleotides: 4. CDR1 and CDR2 from the germline V gene are MGHRA and YSYEKL. CDR3 residues: CASSQPRTGGNYGYTF. Here the CDR3 DNA reads TGCGCCAGCAGCCAACCGAGGACAGGGGGCAACTATGGCTACACCTTC.

This clone was found a few times. V gene TRBV29-1 combines with J gene TRBJ1-2; D remains ambiguous. Germline lookup yields CDR1 SQVTM and CDR2 ANQGSEA. Trimming shortened V by 6 bases and J by 3 bases, and 20 bases separated the two germline ends. This CDR3 has 15 amino acids. CDR3 loop: CSVVKPSRRDYGYTF. The CDR3 nucleotides are TGCAGCGTCGTGAAGCCGAGCCGGAGGGACTATGGCTACACCTTC. Complete variable domain (other parts from reference TRBV29-1 and TRBJ1-2): SAVISQKPSRDICQRGTSLTIQCQVDSQVTMMFWYRQQPGQSLTLIATANQGSEATYESGFVIDKFPISRPNLTFSTLTVSNMSPEDSSIYLCSVVKPSRRDYGYTFGSGTRLTVV.

V and J are TRBV11-3 and TRBJ2-3; tentatively, D is TRBD2 (7 bases). Trimming stripped 5 bases from V and 6 bases from J, with 15 bases between. CDR1 and CDR2 from the germline V gene are SGHNT and YENEEA. The CDR3 is 14 amino acids. CDR3 in amino acids: CASSNEGEGDTQYF. The CDR3 DNA reads as TGTGCCAGCAGCAACGAGGGGGAGGGGGATACGCAGTATTTT. The whole variable domain, remainder taken from reference TRBV11-3 and TRBJ2-3, is EAGVVQSPRYKIIEKKQPVAFWCNPISGHNTLYWYLQNLGQGPELLIRYENEEAVDDSQLPKDRFSAERLKGVDSTLKIQPAELGDSAVYLCASSNEGEGDTQYFGPGTRLTVL.

The chain joins TRBV7-3 to TRBJ2-6; 7 nucleotides match TRBD1. Germline values: CDR1 SGHTA, CDR2 FQGTGA. This CDR3 comprises 15 residues. V lost 5 bases to trimming and J lost 7 bases; unmatched junction nucleotides: 8. This chain's CDR3 is CASSQTGTTANVLTF. CDR3 nucleotides: TGTGCCAGCAGCCAGACAGGGACGACTGCCAACGTCCTGACTTTC.

The rearrangement joins TRBV5-1 to TRBJ1-1; D ambiguous. With 0 bases removed from V and 0 bases from J, the gap between germline ends came to 6 bases. Germline V lookup: CDR1 SGHRS, CDR2 YFSETQ. This CDR3 contains 14 residues. CDR3 protein: CASSLGEMNTEAFF. CDR3 coding DNA: TGCGCCAGCAGCTTGGGGGAAATGAACACTGAAGCTTTCTTT.

This clone has more than one count but fewer than ten. The CDR3 protein is CASGETRGGNQPQHF. The CDR3 coding sequence is TGTGCCAGTGGAGAAACTAGGGGAGGCAATCAGCCCCAGCATTTT. The chain uses TRBV19 and TRBJ1-5; the D gene is possibly TRBD1 (5 bases). The V gene's germline CDR1 is LNHDA and CDR2 SQIVND (reference sequence). The CDR3 is 15 residues long. V was clipped by 8 bases and J by 2 bases, with 16 bases between them.

The chain carries TRBV19 and TRBJ1-1; D is undetermined. This CDR3 spans 16 amino acids. Germline V gene sequence: CDR1 LNHDA, CDR2 SQIVND (reference sequence). V was clipped by 5 bases and J by 1 base, with 17 bases between them. This CDR3 is CASSAPKGAWNTEAFF. CDR3 in DNA: TGTGCCAGTAGTGCGCCCAAGGGCGCGTGGAACACTGAAGCTTTCTTT.

The V call is TRBV7-2, the J call TRBJ1-1, with no clear D. The germline V and J ends were trimmed by 3 bases and 5 bases, with 7 bases remaining between them. Germline-derived CDR1 and CDR2 are SGHTA and FQGNSA. CDR3 size: 12 residues. The CDR3 DNA is TGTGCCAGCAGCTTCGGAGAGACTGAAGCTTTCTTT. Encoded protein: CASSFGETEAFF.

This chain joins TRBV7-9 and TRBJ2-7, with D unresolved. The CDR3 totals 11 residues. V lost 4 bases and J 9 bases, leaving 10 bases between the germline ends. Germline-derived CDR1 and CDR2 are SEHNR and FQNEAQ (reference sequence). CDR3 amino acids: CASSSSILQYF. In DNA, the CDR3 is TGTGCCAGCAGCTCATCAATACTGCAGTACTTC. Complete variable domain (other parts from reference TRBV7-9 and TRBJ2-7): DTGVSQNPRHKITKRGQNVTFRCDPISEHNRLYWYRQTLGQGPEFLTYFQNEAQLEKSRLLSDRFSAERPKGSFSTLEIQRTEQGDSAMYLCASSSSILQYFGPGTRLTVT.

The chain has TRBV28 and TRBJ2-7; possibly TRBD1 for D (6 bases). Germline loops: CDR1 MDHEN, CDR2 SYDVKM. Deletions cut 6 bases from V and 3 bases from J, with 12 bases between. There are 13 residues in the CDR3. For the CDR3, the DNA is TGTGCCAGCAGGGTGACAGGTAGCTACGAGCAGTACTTC. Translating gives CASRVTGSYEQYF.

The rearrangement uses TRBV9 and TRBJ2-1, with TRBD2 matching 15 bases. V was clipped by 3 bases and J by 7 bases; unmatched bases: 5. The CDR3 extends over 16 amino acids. Germline CDR1 reads SGDLS; CDR2 reads YYNGEE. The CDR3 spells CASSALGLAGGNEQFF. CDR3 DNA: TGTGCCAGCAGCGCCCTCGGACTAGCGGGGGGGAATGAGCAGTTCTTC.

DNA of the CDR3: TGTGCCAGCAGCACGAACAGGGGCCGCTTGGGAGAGACCCAGTACTTC. This sequence encodes CASSTNRGRLGETQYF. V and J are TRBV9 and TRBJ2-5; 7 bases fit TRBD1. The germline gives CDR1 SGDLS, CDR2 YYNGEE. The CDR3 is 16 amino acids. V lost 4 bases, J lost 4 bases, and 13 bases stayed unmatched. Based on the CDR3 plus reference TRBV9 and TRBJ2-5, the full variable domain is DSGVTQTPKHLITATGQRVTLRCSPRSGDLSVYWYQQSLDQGLQFLIQYYNGEERAKGNILERFSAQQFPDLHSELNLSSLELGDSALYFCASSTNRGRLGETQYFGPGTRLLVL.

The V gene is TRBV11-3, the J gene TRBJ2-2; D remains ambiguous. V was cut by 1 base and J by 4 bases, with 4 bases left in between. The CDR3 consists of 13 residues. Germline V lookup: CDR1 SGHNT, CDR2 YENEEA. Written as DNA, the CDR3 is TGTGCCAGCAGCTTAGGCGTCACCGGGGAGCTGTTTTTT. Translating gives CASSLGVTGELFF.